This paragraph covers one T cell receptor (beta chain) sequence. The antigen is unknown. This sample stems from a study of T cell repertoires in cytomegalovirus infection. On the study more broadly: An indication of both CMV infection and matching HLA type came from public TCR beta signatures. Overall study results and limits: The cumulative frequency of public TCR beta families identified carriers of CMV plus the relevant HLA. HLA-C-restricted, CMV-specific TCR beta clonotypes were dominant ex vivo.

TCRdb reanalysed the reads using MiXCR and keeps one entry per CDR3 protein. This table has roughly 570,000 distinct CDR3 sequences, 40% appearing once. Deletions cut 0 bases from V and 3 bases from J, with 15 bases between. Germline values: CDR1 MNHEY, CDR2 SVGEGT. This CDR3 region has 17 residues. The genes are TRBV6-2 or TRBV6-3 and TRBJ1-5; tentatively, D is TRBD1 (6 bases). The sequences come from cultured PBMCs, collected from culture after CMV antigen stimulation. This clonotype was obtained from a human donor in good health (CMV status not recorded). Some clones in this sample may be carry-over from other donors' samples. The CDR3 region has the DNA TGTGCCAGCAGTTACTCGATTGGCAGGGGATACAATCAGCCCCAGCATTTT. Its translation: CASSYSIGRGYNQPQHF.